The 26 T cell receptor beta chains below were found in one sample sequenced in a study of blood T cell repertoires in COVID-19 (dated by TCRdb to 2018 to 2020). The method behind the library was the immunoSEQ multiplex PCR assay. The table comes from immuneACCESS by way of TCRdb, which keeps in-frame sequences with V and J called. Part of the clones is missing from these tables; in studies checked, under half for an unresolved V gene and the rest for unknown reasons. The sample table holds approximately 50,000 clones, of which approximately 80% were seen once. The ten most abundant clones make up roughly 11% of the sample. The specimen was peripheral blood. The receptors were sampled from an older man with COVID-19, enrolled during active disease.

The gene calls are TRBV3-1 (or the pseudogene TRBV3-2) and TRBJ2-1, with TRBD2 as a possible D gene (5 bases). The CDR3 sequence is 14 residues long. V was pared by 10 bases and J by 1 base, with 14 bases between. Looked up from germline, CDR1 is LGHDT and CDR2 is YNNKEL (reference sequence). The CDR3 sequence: CATKDSRSYNEQFF. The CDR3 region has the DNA TGTGCCACGAAGGACTCGAGATCCTACAATGAGCAGTTCTTC.

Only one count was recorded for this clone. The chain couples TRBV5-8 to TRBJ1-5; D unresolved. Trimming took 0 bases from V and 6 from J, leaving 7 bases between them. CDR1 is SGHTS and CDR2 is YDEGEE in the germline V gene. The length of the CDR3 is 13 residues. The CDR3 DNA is TGTGCCAGCAGCTTGGTCCGGGGTCAGCCCCAGCATTTT. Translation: CASSLVRGQPQHF.

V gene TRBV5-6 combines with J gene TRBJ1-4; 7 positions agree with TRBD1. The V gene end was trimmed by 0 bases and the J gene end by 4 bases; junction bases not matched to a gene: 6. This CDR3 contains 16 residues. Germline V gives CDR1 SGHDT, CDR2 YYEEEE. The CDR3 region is CASSLAGTAYNEKLFF. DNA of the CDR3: TGTGCCAGCAGCTTGGCCGGGACAGCTTATAATGAAAAACTGTTTTTT.

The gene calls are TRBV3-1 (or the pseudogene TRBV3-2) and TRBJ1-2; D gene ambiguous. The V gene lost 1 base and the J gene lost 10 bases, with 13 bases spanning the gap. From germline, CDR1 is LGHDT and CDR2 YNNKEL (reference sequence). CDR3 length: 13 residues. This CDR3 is CASSQGSSFDYTF. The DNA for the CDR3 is TGTGCCAGCAGCCAAGGAAGTAGTTTCGACTACACCTTC.

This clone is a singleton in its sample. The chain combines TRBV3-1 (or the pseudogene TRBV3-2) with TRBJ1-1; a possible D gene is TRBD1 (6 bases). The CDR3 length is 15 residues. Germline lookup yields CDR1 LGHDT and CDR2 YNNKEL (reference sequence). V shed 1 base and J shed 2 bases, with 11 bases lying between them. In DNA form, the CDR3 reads TGTGCCAGCAGCCAAGGGGGACACGGAAACACTGAAGCTTTCTTT. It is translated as CASSQGGHGNTEAFF.

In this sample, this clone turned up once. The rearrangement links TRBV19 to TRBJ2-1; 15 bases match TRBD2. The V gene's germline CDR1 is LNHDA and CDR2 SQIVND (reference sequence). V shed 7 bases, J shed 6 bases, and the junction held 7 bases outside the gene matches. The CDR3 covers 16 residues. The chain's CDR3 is CASNNWGLAGGNEQFF. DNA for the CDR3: TGTGCCAGTAATAATTGGGGACTAGCGGGGGGCAATGAGCAGTTCTTC.

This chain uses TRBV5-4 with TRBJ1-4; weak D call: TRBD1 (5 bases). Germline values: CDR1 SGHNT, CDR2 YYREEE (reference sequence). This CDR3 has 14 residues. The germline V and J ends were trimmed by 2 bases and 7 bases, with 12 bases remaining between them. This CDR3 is CASSFGGGREKLFF. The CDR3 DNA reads TGTGCCAGCAGCTTCGGGGGAGGGCGTGAAAAACTGTTTTTT. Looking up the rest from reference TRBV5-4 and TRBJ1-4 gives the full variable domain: ETGVTQSPTHLIKTRGQQVTLRCSSQSGHNTVSWYQQALGQGPQFIFQYYREEENGRGNFPPRFSGLQFPNYSSELNVNALELDDSALYLCASSFGGGREKLFFGSGTQLSVL.

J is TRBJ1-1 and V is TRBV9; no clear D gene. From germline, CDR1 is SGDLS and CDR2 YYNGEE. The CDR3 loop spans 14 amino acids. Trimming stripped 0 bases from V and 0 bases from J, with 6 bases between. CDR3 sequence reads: CASSVATVNTEAFF. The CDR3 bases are TGTGCCAGCAGCGTAGCTACAGTGAACACTGAAGCTTTCTTT. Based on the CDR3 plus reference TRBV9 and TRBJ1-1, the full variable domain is DSGVTQTPKHLITATGQRVTLRCSPRSGDLSVYWYQQSLDQGLQFLIQYYNGEERAKGNILERFSAQQFPDLHSELNLSSLELGDSALYFCASSVATVNTEAFFGQGTRLTVV.

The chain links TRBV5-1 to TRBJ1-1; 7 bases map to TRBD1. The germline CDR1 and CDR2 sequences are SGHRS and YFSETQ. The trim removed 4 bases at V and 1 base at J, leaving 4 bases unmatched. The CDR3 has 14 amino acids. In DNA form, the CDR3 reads TGCGCCAGCAGCCGGGACAGACAGAACACTGAAGCTTTCTTT. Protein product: CASSRDRQNTEAFF.

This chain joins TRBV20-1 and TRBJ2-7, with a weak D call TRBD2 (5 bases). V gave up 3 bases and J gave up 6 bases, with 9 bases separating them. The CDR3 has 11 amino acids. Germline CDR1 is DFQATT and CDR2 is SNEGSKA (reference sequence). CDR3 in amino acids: CSARTKGEQYF. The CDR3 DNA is TGCAGTGCTAGGACTAAGGGCGAGCAGTACTTC.

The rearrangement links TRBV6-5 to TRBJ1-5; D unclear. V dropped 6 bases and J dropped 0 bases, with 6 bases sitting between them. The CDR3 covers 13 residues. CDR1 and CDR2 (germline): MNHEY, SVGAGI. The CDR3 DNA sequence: TGTGCCAGCAGCCAAAATAGCAATCAGCCCCAGCATTTT. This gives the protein CASSQNSNQPQHF.

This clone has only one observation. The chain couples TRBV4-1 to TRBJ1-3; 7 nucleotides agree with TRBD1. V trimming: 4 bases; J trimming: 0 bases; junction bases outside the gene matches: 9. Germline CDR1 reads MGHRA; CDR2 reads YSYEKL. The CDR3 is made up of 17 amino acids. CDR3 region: CASSPSQGTFSGNTIYF. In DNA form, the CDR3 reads TGCGCCAGCAGCCCCTCACAGGGGACCTTCTCTGGAAACACCATATATTTT.

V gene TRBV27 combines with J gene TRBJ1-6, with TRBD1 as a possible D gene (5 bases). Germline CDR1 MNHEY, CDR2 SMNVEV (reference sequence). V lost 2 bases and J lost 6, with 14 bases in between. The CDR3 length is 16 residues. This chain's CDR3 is CASSLSVGGGNSPLHF. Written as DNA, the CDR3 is TGTGCCAGCAGTTTAAGTGTCGGGGGTGGTAATTCACCCCTCCACTTT.

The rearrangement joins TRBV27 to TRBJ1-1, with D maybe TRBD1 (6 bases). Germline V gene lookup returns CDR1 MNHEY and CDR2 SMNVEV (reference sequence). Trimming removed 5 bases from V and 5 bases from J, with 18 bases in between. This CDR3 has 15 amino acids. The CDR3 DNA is TGTGCCAGCAGTCAAAGACAGGCCTCGGGGACTGAAGCTTTCTTT. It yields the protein CASSQRQASGTEAFF.

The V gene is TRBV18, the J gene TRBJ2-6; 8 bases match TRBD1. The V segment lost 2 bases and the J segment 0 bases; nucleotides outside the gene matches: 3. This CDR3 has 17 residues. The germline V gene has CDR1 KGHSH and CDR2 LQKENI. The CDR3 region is CASSPGTGLSGANVLTF. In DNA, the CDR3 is TGTGCCAGCTCACCAGGGACAGGACTCTCTGGGGCCAACGTCCTGACTTTC.

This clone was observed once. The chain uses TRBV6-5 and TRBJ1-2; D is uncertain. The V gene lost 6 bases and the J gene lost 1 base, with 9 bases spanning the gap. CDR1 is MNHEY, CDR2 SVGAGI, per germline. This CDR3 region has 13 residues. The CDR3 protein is CASRSQSNYGYTF. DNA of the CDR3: TGTGCCAGCAGGTCACAGAGTAACTATGGCTACACCTTC.

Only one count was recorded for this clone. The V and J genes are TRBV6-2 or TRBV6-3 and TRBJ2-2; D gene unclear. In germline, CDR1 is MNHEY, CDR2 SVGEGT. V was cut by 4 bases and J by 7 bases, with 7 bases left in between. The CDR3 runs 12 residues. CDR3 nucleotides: TGTGCCAGCAGTTTCAACTACGGGGAGCTGTTTTTT. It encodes CASSFNYGELFF.

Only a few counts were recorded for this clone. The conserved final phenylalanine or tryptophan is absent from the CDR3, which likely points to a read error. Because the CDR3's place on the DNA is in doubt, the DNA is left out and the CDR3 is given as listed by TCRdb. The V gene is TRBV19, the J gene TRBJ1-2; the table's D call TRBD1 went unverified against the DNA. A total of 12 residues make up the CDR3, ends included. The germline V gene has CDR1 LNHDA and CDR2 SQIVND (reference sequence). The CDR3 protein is CASSPRGGQGAL.

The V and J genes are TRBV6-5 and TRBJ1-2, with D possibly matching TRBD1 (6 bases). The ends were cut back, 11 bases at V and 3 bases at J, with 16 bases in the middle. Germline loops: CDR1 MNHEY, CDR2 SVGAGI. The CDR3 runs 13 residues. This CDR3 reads CAGNTGLDYGYTF. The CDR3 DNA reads TGTGCCGGGAATACAGGGTTGGACTATGGCTACACCTTC.

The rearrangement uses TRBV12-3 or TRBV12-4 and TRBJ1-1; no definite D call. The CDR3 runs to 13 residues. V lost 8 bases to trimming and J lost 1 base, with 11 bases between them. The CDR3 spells CASDSGTNTEAFF. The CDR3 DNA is TGTGCCAGCGATAGCGGAACGAACACTGAAGCTTTCTTT.

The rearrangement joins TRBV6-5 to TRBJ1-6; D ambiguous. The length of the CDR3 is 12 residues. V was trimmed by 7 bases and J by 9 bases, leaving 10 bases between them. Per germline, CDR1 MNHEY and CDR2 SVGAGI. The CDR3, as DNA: TGTGCCAGCAACCTTTCGGGTTCACCCCTCCACTTT. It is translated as CASNLSGSPLHF.

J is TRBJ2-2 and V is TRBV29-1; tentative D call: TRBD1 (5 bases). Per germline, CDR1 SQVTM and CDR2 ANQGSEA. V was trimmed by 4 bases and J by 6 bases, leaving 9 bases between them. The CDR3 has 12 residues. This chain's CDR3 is CSVGGPPGELFF. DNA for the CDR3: TGCAGCGTTGGGGGCCCTCCCGGGGAGCTGTTTTTT.

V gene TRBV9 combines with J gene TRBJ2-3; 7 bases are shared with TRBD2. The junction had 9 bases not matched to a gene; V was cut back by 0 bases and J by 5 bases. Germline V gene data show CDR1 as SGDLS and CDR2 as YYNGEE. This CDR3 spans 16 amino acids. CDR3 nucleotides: TGTGCCAGCAGCGTAGATCCAGCGGGGCGGGTAGATACGCAGTATTTT. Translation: CASSVDPAGRVDTQYF.

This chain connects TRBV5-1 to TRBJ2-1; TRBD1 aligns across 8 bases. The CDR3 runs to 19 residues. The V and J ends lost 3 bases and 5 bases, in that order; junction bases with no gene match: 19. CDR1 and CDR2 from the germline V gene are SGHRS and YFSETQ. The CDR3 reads CASSSRRELTGVVHNEQFF. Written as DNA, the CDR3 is TGCGCCAGCAGCTCCCGAAGAGAATTGACAGGGGTGGTTCACAATGAGCAGTTCTTC.

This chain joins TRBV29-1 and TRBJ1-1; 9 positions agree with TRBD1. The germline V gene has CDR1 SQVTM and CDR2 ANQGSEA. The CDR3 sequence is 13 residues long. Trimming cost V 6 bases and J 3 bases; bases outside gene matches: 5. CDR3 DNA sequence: TGCAGCGTGGATAGGACAGGGGACACTGAAGCTTTCTTT. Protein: CSVDRTGDTEAFF.

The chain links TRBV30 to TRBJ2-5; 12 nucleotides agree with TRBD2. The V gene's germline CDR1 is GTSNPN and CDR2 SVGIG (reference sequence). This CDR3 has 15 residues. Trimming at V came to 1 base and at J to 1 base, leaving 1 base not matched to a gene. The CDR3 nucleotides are TGTGCCTGGAGTGGGACTAGCGGGGCCCAAGAGACCCAGTACTTC. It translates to CAWSGTSGAQETQYF.